This T cell receptor beta chain originates from a study of cytomegalovirus exposure and HLA in healthy donors. Only in-frame clones appear in the TCRdb table, and some are missing; sequencing was by immunoSEQ multiplex PCR. The sample records 100,000 to 150,000 clones, 85% to 90% being singletons. This CDR3 has 13 amino acids. Germline CDR1 and CDR2: MNHEY and SMNVEV (reference sequence). V was cut by 6 bases and J by 5 bases, with 11 bases left in between. The J gene is TRBJ2-1, the V gene TRBV27, with D possibly being TRBD2 (6 bases). What was sequenced was PBMCs. This TCR came from a woman between 18 and 30 years old in good health and CMV-seronegative. CDR3 nucleotide sequence: TGTGCCAGCAGGGGGGGTACACACAATGAGCAGTTCTTC. This codes for CASRGGTHNEQFF.